This T cell receptor beta chain was found in a study of beta chain features in type 1 diabetes (dated by TCRdb to 2016 to 2019). In the study overall: Mean age, gender distribution, total cell number and subset yield were not different between patients and healthy donors. A total of 90 million to 130 million sorted cells were examined across all samples, and a strong correlation was observed between cell number per subset and RNA yield. In the study, TCRB repertoires of sorted circulating CD4+ T cell subsets from recently diagnosed type 1 diabetes patients were compared with those of matched healthy donors. Regulatory and stem cell-like memory subsets were obtained from only 8 patients and roughly 8 healthy donors, while naive and central memory subsets were obtained from all 28 donors. What the work shows at the level of the full study, not this receptor alone: Naive, central memory and regulatory TCRB repertoires appeared to be more alike among patients than among healthy donors. Shorter templates might have been favored by PCR, but patient and control samples were amplified and corrected together, so both groups would have been affected equally by any skew. Because cDNA was sequenced instead of genomic DNA, activated cells with high expression could be over-represented, although the groups did not differ in activation or CD3 levels. In all four CD4+ subsets, TCRB CDR3 length was moderately but significantly shorter in type 1 diabetes patients. Because the HLA sub-analyses included only small numbers of individuals, any influence of HLA type on TCRB rearrangement was left unresolved. At VDJ recombination sites, patients with type 1 diabetes made fewer insertions and deleted more nucleotides, a pattern implying thymic rearrangement abnormalities.

Measured from the cysteine to the phenylalanine, the CDR3 is 12 residues long. Only the CDR3 part of the read is kept: 36 bases, read in frame from the first base. V is clipped by 0 bases and J by 7 bases, and the sequence between their germline boundaries is 7 bases long. According to the germline V gene, CDR1 reads SGHDT and CDR2 reads YYEEEE. This clone was detected only a few times. Its recognized antigen is unknown. No much larger clone exists at a distance of one base, and base qualities are not known. From each donor, a single peripheral blood sample of around 120 mL on average was drawn into heparinised tubes. Using a panel that included CD45RO, CCR7, CD25, CD127, CD95 and CD27, naive, central memory, regulatory and stem cell-like memory CD4+ T cells were sorted on a BD FACSAria II. All sorted populations exceeded 98% purity. PBMCs were separated immediately by Lymphoprep density gradient centrifugation and were stained directly, without being cultured. So that batch effects would be minimized, each experiment stained and sorted samples in pairs, pairing one healthy donor with one patient.

The entire amount of isolated RNA was reverse transcribed using the High Capacity cDNA Reverse Transcription Kit, so the sequenced TCRB transcripts were expressed ones. Deep immunoSEQ sequencing was applied to naive, central memory and regulatory T cell samples, giving an average of approximately 3.8 million total reads per sample. Sorted cells were lysed in RLT buffer, and RNA was extracted using DNase-treated RNeasy Micro or Mini kits according to cell number. To prevent cross-contamination, every cell subset was processed on its own, while patient and healthy donor samples were processed together. The immunoSEQ multiplex PCR was used to amplify TCRB sequences from cDNA, yielding 87-bp fragments that span the CDR3 region. Amplicons were sequenced on the Illumina HiSeq platform. On the authors' methods: PCR bias was computationally corrected using synthetic template baselines, reads within Hamming distance 2 were collapsed, and singletons that could not be merged were discarded. By aligning reads against IMGT, V, D and J genes, CDR3 length, and insertions or deletions at six rearrangement sites were assigned. Clonotype counts were normalized to sorted cell number within each subset before computing true diversity and Gini coefficients with the tcR R package. Repertoire sharing was quantified using the overlap coefficient calculated on TCRB nucleotide sequences. As a proxy for the pre-selection repertoire, out-of-frame TCRB sequences from naive cells were analyzed. TCRdb mirrors the immuneACCESS table, restricted to in-frame sequences. Some clones are absent from its copies; in checked studies, under half trace to an unresolved V gene, and the reason for the others is unknown. That table supplies the V and J calls and clone size; D and trimming were determined from the DNA. The sample table records hundreds of thousands of clones; roughly a sixth of these occur just once. The top ten hold about 0.097% of the sample.

Recombination connected TRBV5-6 to TRBJ1-2; TRBD1 is a possible D gene, resting on 5 matching bases. The TCR comes from a man aged 18 to 29 in good health. Sequenced input: naive CD4+ T cells from blood. The cell subset or site label here, explained by the study, means: true naive CD4+ T cells. CDR3 region: CASSLGGAGYTF. The DNA sequence follows: TGTGCCAGCAGCTTGGGTGGGGCTGGCTACACCTTC.